Below are 16 T cell receptor beta chains sequenced from a single sample in a study of blood T cell repertoires in COVID-19. Here immunoSEQ multiplex PCR was the method, and the copy in TCRdb shows in-frame clones only, minus some. The sample has over 100,000 clones; around 83% are singletons. Specimen: peripheral blood. The receptors were gathered from a man in his forties or fifties with acute or convalescent COVID-19.

The chain joins TRBV28 to TRBJ2-7; 15 bases line up with TRBD2. Germline values: CDR1 MDHEN, CDR2 SYDVKM. This CDR3 is built from 16 residues. V lost 3 bases to trimming and J lost 9 bases; unmatched junction nucleotides: 9. The DNA for the CDR3 is TGTGCCAGCAGTTTCCCCGGACTAGCGGGGGGGGCCGGGCAGTACTTC. It encodes CASSFPGLAGGAGQYF.

This clone was observed a few times. Other DNA sequences from this sample encode an identical CDR3 as well. V and J are TRBV20-1 and TRBJ2-7, with 7 positions matching TRBD1. Germline V gives CDR1 DFQATT, CDR2 SNEGSKA (reference sequence). The CDR3 runs 11 residues. The junction had 2 bases not matched to a gene; V was cut back by 6 bases and J by 3 bases. CDR3 sequence reads: CSAWDSYEQYF. CDR3 nucleotide sequence: TGCAGTGCCTGGGACAGCTACGAGCAGTACTTC.

The chain links TRBV30 to TRBJ2-1, with a weak D call TRBD2 (7 bases). This CDR3 region has 13 residues. V lost 2 bases and J lost 9, with 14 bases in between. Germline assignment: CDR1 GTSNPN and CDR2 SVGIG (reference sequence). CDR3 amino acids: CAWSPGGGSEQFF. The CDR3 DNA is TGTGCCTGGAGTCCCGGGGGCGGGAGTGAGCAGTTCTTC.

The CDR3 here is CAVGQGLHGSYEQYF. The CDR3 DNA is TGTGCTGTGGGCCAGGGACTCCATGGCTCCTACGAGCAGTACTTC. The chain carries TRBV6-5 and TRBJ2-7, with a tentative D call TRBD2 (6 bases). Per germline, CDR1 MNHEY and CDR2 SVGAGI. This CDR3 region has 15 residues.

The V call is TRBV19, the J call TRBJ2-5; D may be TRBD2 (5 bases). The CDR3 has 15 residues. Trimming cost V 3 bases and J 4 bases, with 15 bases left between them. Germline loops: CDR1 LNHDA, CDR2 SQIVND (reference sequence). CDR3: CASSIEGLAGETQYF. CDR3 in DNA: TGTGCCAGTAGTATCGAAGGGCTAGCCGGAGAGACCCAGTACTTC.

V usage is TRBV28 and J usage is TRBJ2-5, with D possibly matching TRBD2 (6 bases). CDR3 size: 15 residues. The germline gives CDR1 MDHEN, CDR2 SYDVKM. V lost 5 bases and J 5 bases, leaving 18 bases between the germline ends. The CDR3 reads CASSPGTPSSETQYF. The DNA of the CDR3 is TGTGCCAGCAGTCCCGGGACTCCTTCTTCGGAGACCCAGTACTTC.

This clone was counted only a few times. The chain links TRBV2 to TRBJ2-1; D may be TRBD1 (6 bases). CDR1 is SNHLY and CDR2 is FYNNEI in the germline V gene. Between the trimmed V and J ends, which lost 4 bases and 4 bases, there was a span of 14 bases. CDR3 length equals 15 residues. In DNA form, the CDR3 reads TGTGCCAGCAGTGGGCAGGGGTTTGGGTACAATGAGCAGTTCTTC. Its protein product is CASSGQGFGYNEQFF.

This clone was seen a single time. The V and J genes are TRBV19 and TRBJ2-3; 15 bases are a match to TRBD2. The length of the CDR3 is 16 residues. V dropped 6 bases and J dropped 4; count of bases not matched to a gene: 5. The V gene's germline CDR1 is LNHDA and CDR2 SQIVND (reference sequence). The CDR3 loop reads CASSRTSGGASDTQYF. CDR3 in DNA: TGTGCCAGTAGCAGGACTAGCGGGGGGGCATCAGATACGCAGTATTTT.

V usage is TRBV18 and J usage is TRBJ1-1; 9 bases are a match to TRBD1. Germline CDR1 KGHSH, CDR2 LQKENI. V shed 5 bases, J shed 1 base, and the junction held 8 bases outside the gene matches. The CDR3 runs 16 residues. The DNA of the CDR3 is TGTGCCAGCTCAGGCCCGACAGGGGGATCGAACACTGAAGCTTTCTTT. It codes for CASSGPTGGSNTEAFF.

The genes are TRBV7-2 and TRBJ2-5, with 9 bases identical to TRBD2. After removal of 1 base from V and 5 bases from J, the junction contained 8 bases not matched to a gene. From germline, CDR1 is SGHTA and CDR2 FQGNSA. The CDR3 covers 16 residues. The CDR3: CASSLVAGGPQETQYF. Written as DNA, the CDR3 is TGTGCCAGCAGCTTAGTGGCGGGGGGGCCGCAGGAGACCCAGTACTTC.

This sequence joins TRBV29-1 and TRBJ1-5; D remains ambiguous. There are 14 residues in the CDR3. Germline CDR1 and CDR2: SQVTM and ANQGSEA. V shed 8 bases and J shed 2 bases, with 16 bases lying between them. CDR3 sequence (DNA): TGCAGCTTGGGTTCGAAGAGGGGCAATCAGCCCCAGCATTTT. Protein sequence: CSLGSKRGNQPQHF.

DNA of the CDR3: TGTGCCAGCAGTTACCTCGGACAGGTTGCAACTAATGAAAAACTGTTTTTT. It yields the protein CASSYLGQVATNEKLFF. The chain employs TRBV6-2 or TRBV6-3 and TRBJ1-4, with TRBD1 matching 7 bases. After removal of 2 bases from V and 0 bases from J, the junction contained 6 bases not matched to a gene. Germline V gene sequence: CDR1 MNHEY, CDR2 SVGEGT. CDR3 length equals 17 residues.

This chain uses TRBV24-1 with TRBJ2-1; 11 bases agree with TRBD1. Trimming at V came to 4 bases and at J to 9 bases, leaving 16 bases not matched to a gene. The CDR3 is 18 amino acids. Per the germline V gene, CDR1 is KGHDR and CDR2 is SFDVKD. As DNA, the CDR3 is TGTGCCACCAGTGACCGTGGTCTGGACAGGGGGCGAAGTGGTGAGCAGTTCTTC. Amino acids: CATSDRGLDRGRSGEQFF.

This chain links TRBV21-1 with TRBJ2-3; TRBD2 is the table's D call and was not checked against the DNA. TRBV21-1 counts as a pseudogene. The CDR3 loop spans 17 amino acids. In DNA form, the CDR3 reads TGTGCCAGCAGCAAAGGTCGGCTAGCGAGCAGCACAGATACGCAGTATTTT. As protein: CASSKGRLASSTDTQYF.

The chain recombines TRBV10-3 with TRBJ2-7; D perhaps matches TRBD2 (5 bases). The CDR3 is made up of 15 amino acids. The V end was cut by 3 bases, the J end by 5 bases, with 17 bases between. Germline CDR1 ENHRY, CDR2 SYGVKD. Written as DNA, the CDR3 is TGTGCCATCAGTGACGGAGGTCTGCGGAACGACGAGCAGTACTTC. It encodes CAISDGGLRNDEQYF.

The chain uses TRBV27 and TRBJ2-1; no clear D gene. The length of the CDR3 is 11 residues. Germline V gene sequence: CDR1 MNHEY, CDR2 SMNVEV (reference sequence). The V end was cut by 3 bases, the J end by 7 bases, with 4 bases between. CDR3 nucleotides: TGTGCCAGCAGTTTCGGGAATGAGCAGTTCTTC. This codes for CASSFGNEQFF.